The 10 T cell receptor beta chains below come from one sample, sequenced in a study of shared clonotypes between healthy human individuals (dated by TCRdb to 2020 to 2022). CD8 naive samples were obtained by positive selection for CCR7 among CD45RO-negative cells, yielding a CD45RA+CCR7+ population from which TemRA cells were excluded. Receptor libraries were prepared by the immunoSEQ multiplex PCR assay. Held by TCRdb, this immuneACCESS table contains in-frame sequences only and omits some clones. Under half of the omission traces to an unresolved V gene where checked; the cause of the rest is unknown. This sample gives roughly 2.1 million clones in total; about 93% of them show up just once. Clones ranked in the top ten supply about 1.8% of the sample. Sequenced: naive CD8+ T cells from PBMCs. Read against the paper, the sample's cell subset or site label means: CD45RA+CCR7+. The receptors here all came from a man younger than 35 in good health. Some clones in this sample may be carry-over from other donors' samples.

This clone was observed once. The chain has TRBV18 and TRBJ2-1; D is possibly TRBD1 (6 bases). The V and J ends lost 1 base and 2 bases respectively, with 12 bases between them. CDR3 length: 16 residues. Germline V gene sequence: CDR1 KGHSH, CDR2 LQKENI. CDR3 amino acids: CASSPRGGYPYNEQFF. The CDR3 coding sequence is TGTGCCAGCTCACCACGAGGGGGTTATCCCTACAATGAGCAGTTCTTC. The whole variable domain, remainder taken from reference TRBV18 and TRBJ2-1, is NAGVMQNPRHLVRRRGQEARLRCSPMKGHSHVYWYRQLPEEGLKFMVYLQKENIIDESGMPKERFSAEFPKEGPSILRIQQVVRGDSAAYFCASSPRGGYPYNEQFFGPGTRLTVL.

The chain recombines TRBV27 with TRBJ2-2; 8 bases fit TRBD1. Per germline, CDR1 MNHEY and CDR2 SMNVEV (reference sequence). J lost 5 bases, V lost 5 bases, and 4 bases had no gene match. CDR3 size: 14 residues. The chain's CDR3 is CASSTRTGTGELFF. CDR3 coding DNA: TGTGCCAGCAGTACCCGGACAGGGACCGGGGAGCTGTTTTTT.

The V call is TRBV7-9, the J call TRBJ2-7; D perhaps matches TRBD2 (6 bases). CDR3 length equals 14 residues. Germline V gene sequence: CDR1 SEHNR, CDR2 FQNEAQ (reference sequence). V lost 5 bases and J lost 5, with 16 bases in between. Here the CDR3 reads CASSITTGENEQYF. For the CDR3, the DNA is TGTGCCAGCAGCATCACTACGGGGGAAAACGAGCAGTACTTC.

The chain recombines TRBV9 with TRBJ1-2; maybe TRBD1 (5 bases). The CDR3 totals 14 residues. V lost 4 bases and J lost 5, with 15 bases in between. Germline CDR1 is SGDLS and CDR2 is YYNGEE. CDR3 in amino acids: CASSSPGGGYGYTF. The CDR3 nucleotides read TGTGCCAGCAGCTCCCCCGGGGGGGGGTATGGCTACACCTTC.

This clone was picked up a small number of times. This sample includes further DNA sequences coding for the same CDR3. The chain employs TRBV5-1 and TRBJ1-2; 9 positions agree with TRBD1. The CDR3 has 14 amino acids. CDR1 is SGHRS, CDR2 YFSETQ, per germline. Losses at the gene ends were 2 bases for V and 2 bases for J; bases not matched to a gene: 1. CDR3 coding DNA: TGCGCCAGCAGCTTTACAGGGGGCAACTATGGCTACACCTTC. Translation gives CASSFTGGNYGYTF.

V and J are TRBV28 and TRBJ1-2; D may be TRBD1 (6 bases). Trimming left V 4 bases short and J 3 bases short, with 21 bases between. Germline CDR1 MDHEN, CDR2 SYDVKM. The CDR3 is made up of 17 amino acids. Here the CDR3 DNA reads TGTGCCAGCAGTTACAGGGACTGGGTTGAAGGCGACTATGGCTACACCTTC. Its protein product is CASSYRDWVEGDYGYTF.

This chain joins TRBV28 and TRBJ2-3; TRBD1 is a possible D gene (6 bases). The CDR3 length is 18 residues. Germline V lookup: CDR1 MDHEN, CDR2 SYDVKM. V was cut by 3 bases and J by 4 bases, with 23 bases left in between. DNA for the CDR3: TGTGCCAGCAGTTTTGGGCTGGTGGAACAGGGTTACGCAGATACGCAGTATTTT. Its translation is CASSFGLVEQGYADTQYF. Full variable domain (rest looked up from reference TRBV28 and TRBJ2-3): DVKVTQSSRYLVKRTGEKVFLECVQDMDHENMFWYRQDPGLGLRLIYFSYDVKMKEKGDIPEGYSVSREKKERFSLILESASTNQTSMYLCASSFGLVEQGYADTQYFGPGTRLTVL.

This chain links TRBV28 with TRBJ2-7; tentative D call: TRBD2 (5 bases). This CDR3 has 14 amino acids. The germline gives CDR1 MDHEN, CDR2 SYDVKM. V gave up 10 bases and J gave up 3 bases, with 19 bases separating them. CDR3 sequence: CATTKRAPLYEQYF. CDR3 DNA: TGTGCCACCACCAAGAGGGCGCCCCTCTACGAGCAGTACTTC.

The J gene is TRBJ1-2, the V gene TRBV14; TRBD1 agrees at 9 bases. V lost 4 bases and J lost 6; bases outside the gene matches: 6. The germline gives CDR1 SGHDN, CDR2 FVKESK. CDR3 size: 14 residues. The CDR3 reads CASSPGTGKDGYTF. For the CDR3, the DNA is TGTGCCAGCAGCCCAGGGACAGGGAAAGATGGCTACACCTTC. The whole variable domain, remainder taken from reference TRBV14 and TRBJ1-2, is EAGVTQFPSHSVIEKGQTVTLRCDPISGHDNLYWYRRVMGKEIKFLLHFVKESKQDESGMPNNRFLAERTGGTYSTLKVQPAELEDSGVYFCASSPGTGKDGYTFGSGTRLTVV.

The rearrangement joins TRBV6-6 to TRBJ2-7; D is undetermined. The CDR3 extends over 13 amino acids. The V and J ends lost 8 bases and 2 bases respectively, with 13 bases between them. Germline values: CDR1 MNHNY, CDR2 SVGAGI (reference sequence). CDR3 nucleotide sequence: TGTGCCAGCGATGACACTCCCCCCTACGAGCAGTACTTC. Its protein product is CASDDTPPYEQYF.